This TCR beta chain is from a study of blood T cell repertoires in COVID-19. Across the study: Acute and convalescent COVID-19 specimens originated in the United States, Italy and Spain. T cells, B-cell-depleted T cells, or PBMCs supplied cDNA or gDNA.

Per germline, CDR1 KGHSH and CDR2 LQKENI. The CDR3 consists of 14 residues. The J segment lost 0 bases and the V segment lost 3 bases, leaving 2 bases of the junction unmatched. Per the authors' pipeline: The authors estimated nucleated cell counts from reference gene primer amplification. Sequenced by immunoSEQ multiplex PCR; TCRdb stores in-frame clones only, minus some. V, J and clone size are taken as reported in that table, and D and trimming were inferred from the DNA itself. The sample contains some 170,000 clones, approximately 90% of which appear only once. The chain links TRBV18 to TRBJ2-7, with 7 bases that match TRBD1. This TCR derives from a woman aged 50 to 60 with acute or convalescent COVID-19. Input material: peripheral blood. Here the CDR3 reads CASSPWTGSYEQYF. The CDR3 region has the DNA TGTGCCAGCTCACCCTGGACAGGCTCCTACGAGCAGTACTTC.